This TCR beta chain emerged from a study of blood T cell repertoires in COVID-19. Study as a whole: The study drew acute and convalescent COVID-19 samples from the United States, Italy and Spain. PBMCs, B-cell-depleted T cells, or T cells were the source of the cDNA or gDNA that made up the material.

Looked up from germline, CDR1 is SGHRS and CDR2 is YFSETQ. The CDR3 runs 13 residues. With 0 bases removed from V and 2 bases from J, the gap between germline ends came to 4 bases. In the authors' methods: Estimated nucleated cell counts came from reference gene primer amplification. Generated by immunoSEQ multiplex PCR, the TCRdb table keeps only in-frame clones and is missing some. V and J calls and clone size follow that table, whereas D and trimming were derived from the DNA. This sample has around 100,000 clones, with roughly nine tenths found just once. The TCR sequence derives from a man aged 35-49 years with acute or convalescent COVID-19. The chain uses TRBV5-1 and TRBJ2-3; no definite D call. Sequencing was performed on peripheral blood. CDR3 in amino acids: CASSLVYTDTQYF. The DNA for the CDR3 is TGCGCCAGCAGCTTGGTCTACACAGATACGCAGTATTTT.